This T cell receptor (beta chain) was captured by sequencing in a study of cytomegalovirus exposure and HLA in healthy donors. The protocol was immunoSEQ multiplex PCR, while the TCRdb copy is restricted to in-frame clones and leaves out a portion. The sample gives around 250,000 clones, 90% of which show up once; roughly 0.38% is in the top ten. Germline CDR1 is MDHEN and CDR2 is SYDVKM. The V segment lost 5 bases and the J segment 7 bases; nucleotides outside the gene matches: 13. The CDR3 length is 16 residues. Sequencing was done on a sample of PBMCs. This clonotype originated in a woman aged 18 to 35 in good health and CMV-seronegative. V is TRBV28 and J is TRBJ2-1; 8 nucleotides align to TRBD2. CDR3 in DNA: TGTGCCAGCAGTCTTCACGGGGGGGCCATCGAGAATGAGCAGTTCTTC. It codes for CASSLHGGAIENEQFF.